These 14 T cell receptor beta chains were sequenced from one sample in a study of cytomegalovirus exposure and HLA in healthy donors listed by TCRdb under 2017. The library was prepared using the immunoSEQ multiplex PCR assay. The multiplex PCR relied on a mix of 60 forward primers for TCR Vbeta segments and 13 reverse primers for TCR Jbeta segments. TCRdb holds this immuneACCESS table with in-frame rearrangements only. Some clones are missing; in checked studies, unresolved V genes explain under half, and the rest has no known cause. Within this sample are 200,000 or so clones, with around 83% of them counted one time only. The ten top clones hold 6.5% of the sample. Sequencing was done on a sample of PBMCs. The receptors stem from a woman between 50 and 59 years old in good health and CMV-seropositive.

The V call is TRBV4-1, the J call TRBJ2-1; 10 bases are a match to TRBD2. J gave up 8 bases and V 3 bases, and 13 bases lay outside the gene matches. Germline CDR1 MGHRA, CDR2 YSYEKL. This CDR3 is built from 17 residues. CDR3 DNA sequence: TGCGCCAGCAGCCAGGGTCGATCTAGCGGGAGCAACTATGAGCAGTTCTTC. It specifies CASSQGRSSGSNYEQFF.

The genes are TRBV5-6 and TRBJ1-1, with D perhaps matching TRBD1 (5 bases). The V gene lost 4 bases and the J gene lost 3 bases, with 16 bases spanning the gap. From germline, CDR1 is SGHDT and CDR2 YYEEEE. The CDR3 covers 15 residues. This chain's CDR3 is CASSPPGPGDTEAFF. In nucleotides, the CDR3 is TGTGCCAGCAGCCCGCCGGGACCGGGAGACACTGAAGCTTTCTTT.

The J gene is TRBJ1-1, the V gene TRBV7-2, with TRBD1 matching over 8 bases. Looked up from germline, CDR1 is SGHTA and CDR2 is FQGNSA. V shed 3 bases, J shed 4 bases, and the junction held 4 bases outside the gene matches. This CDR3 has 14 residues. CDR3 sequence (DNA): TGTGCCAGCAGCTTGCAGGGGGCGGGCACTGAAGCTTTCTTT. Translation: CASSLQGAGTEAFF.

The chain uses TRBV19 and TRBJ2-7; TRBD1 matches at 11 bases. The V gene end was trimmed by 5 bases and the J gene end by 2 bases; junction bases not matched to a gene: 11. Looked up from germline, CDR1 is LNHDA and CDR2 is SQIVND (reference sequence). CDR3 length: 17 amino acids. As DNA, the CDR3 is TGTGCCAGTAGTGCGGGACAGGGGGTCCACAGAACCTACGAGCAGTACTTC. Its translation: CASSAGQGVHRTYEQYF.

The CDR3 DNA follows: TGTGCCAGCTCAGAACAGGGGGAGCAGTTCTTC. This sequence encodes CASSEQGEQFF. This sequence joins TRBV18 and TRBJ2-1; the match to TRBD1 covers 7 bases. The CDR3 is 11 amino acids. The V and J ends lost 5 bases and 10 bases, in that order; junction bases with no gene match: 2. CDR1 KGHSH and CDR2 LQKENI come from the germline V gene. Filled out from reference TRBV18 and TRBJ2-1, the complete variable domain reads NAGVMQNPRHLVRRRGQEARLRCSPMKGHSHVYWYRQLPEEGLKFMVYLQKENIIDESGMPKERFSAEFPKEGPSILRIQQVVRGDSAAYFCASSEQGEQFFGPGTRLTVL.

The rearrangement uses TRBV18 and TRBJ2-1, with 8 positions matching TRBD2. V lost 3 bases to trimming and J lost 8 bases; unmatched junction nucleotides: 6. Per germline, CDR1 KGHSH and CDR2 LQKENI. This CDR3 region has 14 residues. The CDR3 nucleotides are TGTGCCAGCTCACCCCTTCCCGGGAGGGATGAGCAGTTCTTC. Its translation is CASSPLPGRDEQFF.

The chain couples TRBV19 to TRBJ1-1; 12 bases are shared with TRBD1. This CDR3 is 16 amino acids long. Trimming at V came to 3 bases and at J to 4 bases, leaving 6 bases not matched to a gene. Germline CDR1 LNHDA, CDR2 SQIVND (reference sequence). The CDR3 loop reads CASSIGTGGAITEAFF. The CDR3 nucleotides read TGTGCCAGTAGTATCGGGACAGGGGGCGCGATCACTGAAGCTTTCTTT.

The chain couples TRBV7-2 to TRBJ1-1, with D perhaps matching TRBD1 (6 bases). This CDR3 spans 13 amino acids. CDR1 is SGHTA and CDR2 is FQGNSA in the germline V gene. V lost 8 bases and J 5 bases, leaving 15 bases between the germline ends. The CDR3 DNA sequence: TGTGCCAGCGATAGGGGGGGCGGAACTGAAGCTTTCTTT. Translated: CASDRGGGTEAFF. The complete variable domain, with remaining parts taken from reference TRBV7-2 and TRBJ1-1, reads GAGVSQSPSNKVTEKGKDVELRCDPISGHTALYWYRQSLGQGLEFLIYFQGNSAPDKSGLPSDRFSAERTGGSVSTLTIQRTQQEDSAVYLCASDRGGGTEAFFGQGTRLTVV.

CDR3 sequence: CASSFGGVRQPQHF. CDR3 sequence (DNA): TGTGCCAGCAGCTTCGGGGGGGTAAGACAGCCCCAGCATTTT. The chain uses TRBV5-6 and TRBJ1-5, with D possibly matching TRBD1 (5 bases). V lost 2 bases, J lost 7 bases, and 13 bases lay in between. The CDR3 has 14 residues. Germline V gene data show CDR1 as SGHDT and CDR2 as YYEEEE.

V is TRBV6-1 and J is TRBJ1-3; D unresolved. V lost 6 bases to trimming and J lost 5 bases, with 11 bases between them. This CDR3 is 13 amino acids long. From germline, CDR1 is MNHNS and CDR2 SASEGT. The CDR3: CASSPGVRNTIYF. The CDR3 DNA sequence: TGTGCCAGCAGCCCGGGAGTCAGAAACACCATATATTTT.

The chain combines TRBV28 with TRBJ2-7, with TRBD2 as a possible D gene (6 bases). V lost 6 bases, J lost 0 bases, and 15 bases lay in between. The germline V gene encodes CDR1 MDHEN and CDR2 SYDVKM. The CDR3 has 15 residues. The CDR3 spells CASRRGGVNSYEQYF. The CDR3 DNA reads as TGTGCCAGCAGGCGTGGAGGGGTCAACTCCTACGAGCAGTACTTC. The full variable domain, with the rest looked up from reference TRBV28 and TRBJ2-7, is DVKVTQSSRYLVKRTGEKVFLECVQDMDHENMFWYRQDPGLGLRLIYFSYDVKMKEKGDIPEGYSVSREKKERFSLILESASTNQTSMYLCASRRGGVNSYEQYFGPGTRLTVT.

This clone is a singleton in its sample. This CDR3 reads CASSSLARKYNEQFF. The CDR3 DNA sequence: TGTGCCAGCAGTTCACTAGCGCGGAAGTATAATGAGCAGTTCTTC. The rearrangement uses TRBV27 and TRBJ2-1, with TRBD2 matching over 7 bases. Germline V CDR1 and CDR2: MNHEY, SMNVEV (reference sequence). CDR3 length: 15 residues. V lost 4 bases and J lost 7; bases outside the gene matches: 10.

The V gene is TRBV6-5, the J gene TRBJ2-4; 9 nucleotides line up with TRBD1. Per germline, CDR1 MNHEY and CDR2 SVGAGI. This CDR3 has 15 residues. Trimming at V came to 6 bases and at J to 7 bases, leaving 10 bases not matched to a gene. The CDR3 region has the DNA TGTGCCAGCAGCCCTGGGACAGGGCGGGGGAACATTCAGTACTTC. This translates into CASSPGTGRGNIQYF.

V and J are TRBV7-3 and TRBJ2-7, with TRBD2 identical over 12 bases. This CDR3 has 15 amino acids. The germline V gene has CDR1 SGHTA and CDR2 FQGTGA. V was pared by 4 bases and J by 4 bases, with 5 bases of the junction left unmatched. The CDR3 here is CASSSSTSGSYEQYF. In DNA form, the CDR3 reads TGTGCCAGCAGCTCATCGACTAGCGGGAGTTACGAGCAGTACTTC.